This is a list of T cell receptor beta chains from one sample in a study of OX40 agonist ivuxolimab in advanced cancers. The protocol was immunoSEQ multiplex PCR, while the TCRdb copy is restricted to in-frame clones and leaves out a portion. The sample comprises about 100,000 clones, about four fifths of which are singletons, and about 5.5% rests with the top ten. The sequencing here drew on CD4+ or CD8+ T cells sorted from blood, taken in a trial of the OX40 agonist ivuxolimab. The receptors stem from an adult with an advanced solid tumor such as melanoma, head and neck, liver or kidney cancer. Each CDR3 is given with its conserved first and last residue. The D gene is left open where the match is weak. Some rows mark clone size as missing; the rest say once, few, many or name a class of expanded clone.

d_gene: TRBD2
v_gene: TRBV27
j_gene: TRBJ2-1
abundance: -
CDR3aa: CASSLGLANEQFF
CDR3nt: TGTGCCAGCAGTCTTGGACTAGCCAATGAGCAGTTCTTC

d_gene: -
v_gene: TRBV5-6
j_gene: TRBJ1-2
abundance: -
CDR3aa: CASSLVAVDYGYTF
CDR3nt: TGTGCCAGCAGCTTGGTAGCGGTAGACTATGGCTACACCTTC

d_gene: -
v_gene: TRBV29-1
j_gene: TRBJ2-5
abundance: -
CDR3aa: CSSMGAAGETQYF
CDR3nt: TGCAGCTCGATGGGTGCCGCGGGAGAGACCCAGTACTTC

d_gene: -
v_gene: TRBV4-3
j_gene: TRBJ1-2
abundance: -
CDR3aa: CASSQDYLWQTYGYTF
CDR3nt: TGCGCCAGCAGCCAAGATTATTTGTGGCAGACCTATGGCTACACCTTC

d_gene: -
v_gene: TRBV12-5
j_gene: TRBJ2-7
abundance: -
CDR3aa: CASGLVREGKGDQYF
CDR3nt: TGTGCTAGTGGTTTGGTACGAGAGGGAAAGGGAGATCAGTACTTC

d_gene: -
v_gene: TRBV6-6
j_gene: TRBJ1-4
abundance: -
CDR3aa: CASSYSGGKGEKLFF
CDR3nt: TGTGCCAGCAGTTACTCGGGAGGGAAGGGTGAAAAACTGTTTTTT

d_gene: TRBD1
v_gene: TRBV6-1
j_gene: TRBJ2-7
abundance: -
CDR3aa: CASSGARQGDYEQYF
CDR3nt: TGTGCCAGCAGTGGGGCCAGACAGGGAGATTACGAGCAGTACTTC

d_gene: -
v_gene: TRBV4-3
j_gene: TRBJ2-3
abundance: -
CDR3aa: CASSPSGFGTDTQYF
CDR3nt: TGCGCCAGCAGCCCATCGGGGTTTGGCACAGATACGCAGTATTTT

d_gene: -
v_gene: TRBV5-6
j_gene: TRBJ1-1
abundance: -
CDR3aa: CASSLIGVSEAFF
CDR3nt: TGTGCCAGCAGCTTGATTGGGGTTTCTGAAGCTTTCTTT

d_gene: -
v_gene: TRBV6-6
j_gene: TRBJ2-1
abundance: once
CDR3aa: CASSYYDRTYGEQFF
CDR3nt: TGTGCCAGCAGTTACTACGACAGGACTTATGGGGAGCAGTTCTTC

d_gene: -
v_gene: TRBV4-1
j_gene: TRBJ1-5
abundance: -
CDR3aa: CASSQDIGAQPQHF
CDR3nt: TGCGCCAGCAGCCAAGATATTGGGGCTCAGCCCCAGCATTTT

d_gene: -
v_gene: TRBV10-3
j_gene: TRBJ1-3
abundance: -
CDR3aa: CAISERSSSGNTIYF
CDR3nt: TGTGCCATCAGTGAGCGGTCCTCCTCTGGAAACACCATATATTTT

d_gene: -
v_gene: TRBV2
j_gene: TRBJ2-7
abundance: -
CDR3aa: CASSEAVGTYEQYF
CDR3nt: TGTGCCAGCAGTGAAGCTGTGGGAACCTACGAGCAGTACTTC

d_gene: TRBD2
v_gene: TRBV7-2
j_gene: TRBJ2-7
abundance: -
CDR3aa: CASSHGLVRPYEQYF
CDR3nt: TGTGCCAGCAGCCACGGACTAGTTCGTCCCTACGAGCAGTACTTC

d_gene: -
v_gene: TRBV27
j_gene: TRBJ2-3
abundance: -
CDR3aa: CASSLGGAPTDTQYF
CDR3nt: TGTGCCAGCAGTTTAGGGGGAGCGCCCACAGATACGCAGTATTTT

d_gene: -
v_gene: TRBV7-2
j_gene: TRBJ2-4
abundance: -
CDR3aa: CASSSTDKNIQYF
CDR3nt: TGTGCCAGCAGCTCCACAGACAAAAACATTCAGTACTTC

d_gene: -
v_gene: TRBV7-8
j_gene: TRBJ2-5
abundance: -
CDR3aa: CASSRQETQYF
CDR3nt: TGTGCCAGCAGCCGCCAAGAGACCCAGTACTTC

d_gene: -
v_gene: TRBV10-3
j_gene: TRBJ1-1
abundance: -
CDR3aa: CAISEGRGGEAFF
CDR3nt: TGTGCCATCAGTGAAGGCAGAGGCGGTGAAGCTTTCTTT

d_gene: TRBD1
v_gene: TRBV27
j_gene: TRBJ2-1
abundance: -
CDR3aa: CASSKGQGYNEQFF
CDR3nt: TGTGCCAGCAGCAAGGGACAGGGGTACAATGAGCAGTTCTTC

d_gene: -
v_gene: TRBV25-1
j_gene: TRBJ2-7
abundance: -
CDR3aa: CASSDQAVQYF
CDR3nt: TGTGCCAGCAGTGACCAAGCCGTGCAGTACTTC

d_gene: -
v_gene: TRBV10-3
j_gene: TRBJ1-1
abundance: -
CDR3aa: CASRGNTEAFF
CDR3nt: TGTGCCTCCAGGGGGAACACTGAAGCTTTCTTT

d_gene: -
v_gene: TRBV15
j_gene: TRBJ1-1
abundance: -
CDR3aa: CATSSPGSPSEAFF
CDR3nt: TGTGCCACCAGCAGTCCCGGGAGCCCGAGTGAAGCTTTCTTT

d_gene: -
v_gene: TRBV23-1
j_gene: TRBJ1-6
abundance: -
CDR3aa: CASSQSEKSNSPLHF
CDR3nt: TGCGCCAGCAGTCAATCGGAGAAATCAAATTCACCCCTCCACTTT

d_gene: TRBD2
v_gene: TRBV10-2
j_gene: TRBJ2-5
abundance: -
CDR3aa: CASKAGVGETQYF
CDR3nt: TGCGCCAGCAAGGCGGGAGTGGGAGAGACCCAGTACTTC